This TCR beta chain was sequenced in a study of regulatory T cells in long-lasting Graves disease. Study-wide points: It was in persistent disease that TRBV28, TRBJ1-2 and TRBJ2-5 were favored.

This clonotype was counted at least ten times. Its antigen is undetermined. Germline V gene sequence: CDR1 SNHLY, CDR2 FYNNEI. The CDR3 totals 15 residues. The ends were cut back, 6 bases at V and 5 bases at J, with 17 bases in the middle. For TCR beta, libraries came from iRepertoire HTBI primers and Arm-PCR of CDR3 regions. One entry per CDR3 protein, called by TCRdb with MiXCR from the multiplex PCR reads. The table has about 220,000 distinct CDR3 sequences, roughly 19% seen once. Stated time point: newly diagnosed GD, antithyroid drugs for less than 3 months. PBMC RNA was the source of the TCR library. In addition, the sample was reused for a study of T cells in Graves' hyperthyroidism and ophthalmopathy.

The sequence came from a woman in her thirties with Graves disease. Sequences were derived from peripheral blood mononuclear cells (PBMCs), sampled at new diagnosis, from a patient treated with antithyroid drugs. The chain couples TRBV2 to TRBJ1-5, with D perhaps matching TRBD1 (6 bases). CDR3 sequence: CASRRGDTLHQPQHF. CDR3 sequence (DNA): TGTGCCAGCAGGCGCGGGGACACACTCCATCAGCCCCAGCATTTT.